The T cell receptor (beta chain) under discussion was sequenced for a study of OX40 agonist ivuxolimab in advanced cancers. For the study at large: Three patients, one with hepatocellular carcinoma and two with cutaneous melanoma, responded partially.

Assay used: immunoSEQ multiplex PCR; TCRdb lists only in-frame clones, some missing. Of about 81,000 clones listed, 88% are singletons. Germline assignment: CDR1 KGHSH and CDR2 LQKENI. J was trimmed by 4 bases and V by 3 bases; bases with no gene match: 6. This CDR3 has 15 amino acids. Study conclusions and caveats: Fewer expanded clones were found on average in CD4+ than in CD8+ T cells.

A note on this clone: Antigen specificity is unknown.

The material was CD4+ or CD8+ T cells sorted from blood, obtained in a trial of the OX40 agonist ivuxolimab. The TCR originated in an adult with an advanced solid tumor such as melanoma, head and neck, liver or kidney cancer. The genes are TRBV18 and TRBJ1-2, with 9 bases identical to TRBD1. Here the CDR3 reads CASSPGQGMAYGYTF. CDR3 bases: TGTGCCAGCTCACCCGGACAGGGGATGGCCTATGGCTACACCTTC.